Listed below are T cell receptor beta chains from one sample, sequenced in a study of regulatory T cells in long-lasting Graves disease. TCRdb itself ran the multiplex PCR reads through MiXCR, one entry per CDR3 protein. The sample contains hundreds of thousands of distinct CDR3 sequences, approximately 16% of which appear only once. These sequences were also reported in another study, on T cells in Graves' hyperthyroidism and ophthalmopathy.

Sequenced material: peripheral blood mononuclear cells (PBMCs), taken at new diagnosis, from a patient treated with antithyroid drugs. The receptor set was obtained from a woman in her thirties or forties with Graves disease. Both conserved end residues are trimmed from each CDR3. The order of the fields is V gene, J gene, CDR3 protein.

TRBV10-3,TRBJ2-7,AISDFSGTSSYEQY
TRBV16,TRBJ2-7,ASSQRGYEQY
TRBV27,TRBJ2-7,ASSLSAGATYEQY
TRBV9,TRBJ2-7,ASSVGSFSYEQY
TRBV29-1,TRBJ2-3,SVAARGLTDTQY
TRBV28,TRBJ2-7,ASRSNYEQY
TRBV2,TRBJ2-7,ASSDGGSGSSYEQY
TRBV7-6,TRBJ2-7,ASSPWTGVGNLDEQY
TRBV29-1,TRBJ1-2,SVGGQLHGYT
TRBV5-4,TRBJ1-6,ASSLTTGGAGYNSPLH
TRBV5-6,TRBJ2-3,ASSYVPSTDTQY
TRBV14,TRBJ2-1,ASSQAGAGYNEQF